The T cell receptor beta chain described here comes from a study of control samples from healthy donors and cancer patients. The CDR3 runs 16 residues. Germline values: CDR1 SGHAT, CDR2 FQNNGV. The V and J ends lost 2 bases and 3 bases, in that order; junction bases with no gene match: 6. The data were produced by immunoSEQ multiplex PCR, yet TCRdb's version contains in-frame clones alone and is incomplete. The sample lists fewer than 250,000 clones, about 89% occurring once. Material: blood. The TCR sequence derives from a man aged 25-45 years in good health. The chain joins TRBV11-2 to TRBJ2-1; TRBD2 aligns across 8 bases. The CDR3 loop reads CASSLLTGGLYNEQFF. The CDR3 nucleotides read TGTGCCAGCAGCTTACTCACGGGGGGGCTCTACAATGAGCAGTTCTTC.